This TCR beta chain was found in a study of technical replicates of blood from a few donors. This CDR3 contains 16 residues. J lost 8 bases, V lost 4 bases, and 14 bases had no gene match. CDR1 is LGHNA and CDR2 is YNFKEQ in the germline V gene. Clones were sequenced by immunoSEQ multiplex PCR, and TCRdb holds only the in-frame ones, with some missing. Here the sample spans about 75,000 clones, 92% being singletons. The rearrangement joins TRBV4-2 to TRBJ2-1; TRBD1 agrees at 7 bases. The clonotype originates from a human donor in good health. Sequenced: T cells isolated from PBMCs. For the CDR3, the DNA is TGTGCCAGCAGCCCTGAAAGGGGGCTTTTAGGCGATGAGCAGTTCTTC. It specifies CASSPERGLLGDEQFF.